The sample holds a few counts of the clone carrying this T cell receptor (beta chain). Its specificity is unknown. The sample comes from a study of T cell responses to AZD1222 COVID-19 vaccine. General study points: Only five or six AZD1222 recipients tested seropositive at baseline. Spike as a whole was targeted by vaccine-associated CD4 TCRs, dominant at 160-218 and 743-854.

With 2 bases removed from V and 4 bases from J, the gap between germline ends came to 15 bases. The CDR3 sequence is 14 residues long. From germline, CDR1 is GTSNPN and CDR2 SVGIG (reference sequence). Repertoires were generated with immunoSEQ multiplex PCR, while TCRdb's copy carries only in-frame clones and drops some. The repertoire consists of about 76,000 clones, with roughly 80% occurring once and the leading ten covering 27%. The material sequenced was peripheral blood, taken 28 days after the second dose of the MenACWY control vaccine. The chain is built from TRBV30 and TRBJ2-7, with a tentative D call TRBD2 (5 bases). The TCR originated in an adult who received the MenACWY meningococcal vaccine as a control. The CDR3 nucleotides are TGTGCCTGGAGTACCCGCCTGGACTCGTACGAGCAGTACTTC. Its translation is CAWSTRLDSYEQYF.